The clone carrying this T cell receptor beta chain was detected ten times or more. No antigen is known for it. These data are taken from a study of T cells in Graves' hyperthyroidism and ophthalmopathy. Regarding the study as a whole: Most clonotypes expanded in thyroid above 0.001 were likewise present in blood.

RNA transcripts gave rise to amplified TCR beta CDR3 regions. An initial round of RT-PCR targeting the TCR CDR3 relied on the HTBI primer set. TCRdb passed the multiplex PCR reads through MiXCR, listing each CDR3 protein once. The data hold about 130,000 distinct CDR3 sequences, with approximately 20% observed a single time. The CDR3 runs 13 residues. From germline, CDR1 is MDHEN and CDR2 SYDVKM. Trimming took 4 bases from V and 5 from J, leaving 11 bases between them. The receptor's source is a woman between 50 and 59 years old with Graves' hyperthyroidism that later progressed to Graves' ophthalmopathy. The genes are TRBV28 and TRBJ1-2; D is possibly TRBD1 (5 bases). Sequencing input: blood. CDR3 sequence reads: CASSSTVPYGYTF. The CDR3 bases are TGTGCCAGCAGTTCGACAGTCCCGTATGGCTACACCTTC.